The rows below give T cell receptor beta chains drawn from one sample of a study of T-cell memory formation after mild COVID-19. One entry per CDR3 protein, called by TCRdb with MiXCR from the 5' RACE reads. The repertoire holds 200,000 to 300,000 distinct CDR3 sequences, with 16% as singletons. Sequencing input: PBMCs or a T cell subset sorted from them (not recorded which). These receptors came from a man aged 18 to 30 who had mild COVID-19 (a few samples of this study predate the infection). Cell type and time point are not known. Both conserved end residues are part of each CDR3. D genes are given only for firm matches.

D gene | V gene | CDR3 protein
NA | TRBV5-1 | CASSRDTSSGQYF
NA | TRBV7-2 | CASSLGDFLRTDTQYF
NA | TRBV9 | CASSVRGAPYNEQFF
NA | TRBV9 | CASTRGGRLNTEAFF
NA | TRBV2 | CANGGTDTQYF
NA | TRBV11-2 | CASSSSGVDEQFF
TRBD1 | TRBV15 | CATGTGLSGELFF
TRBD1 | TRBV4-2 | CASSQATGAVSTDTQYF
NA | TRBV5-1 | CASSPDGPLGANVLTF
TRBD2 | TRBV4-3 | CASSHQGLATETQYF
NA | TRBV6-5 | CASAITFRGPGANVLTF
NA | TRBV9 | CASSTDPTGIEQYF
NA | TRBV6-5 | CASSWPGNTEAFF
TRBD1 | TRBV2 | CASSETGATNNYGYTF
TRBD1 | TRBV5-6 | CASSLLDRGLSYEQYF
TRBD2 | TRBV12-3/TRBV12-4 | CASSTAPGLASLEQETQYF
TRBD2 | TRBV3-1 | CASKLTSGYTDTQYF
TRBD1 | TRBV7-9 | CASSLLGTGYRTEDF
TRBD1 | TRBV14 | CASSLSDRGRYEQYF
NA | TRBV28 | CASSYPWTEAFF
NA | TRBV4-3 | CASSPEVKNIQYF
NA | TRBV4-1 | CASTLREGDYGYTF
NA | TRBV6-5 | CASSYSTGGNTIYF
NA | TRBV7-3 | CASSLPTRGPYNEQFF
NA | TRBV4-3 | CASSQDITGWETQYF
NA | TRBV14 | CASSQPGTDTQYF